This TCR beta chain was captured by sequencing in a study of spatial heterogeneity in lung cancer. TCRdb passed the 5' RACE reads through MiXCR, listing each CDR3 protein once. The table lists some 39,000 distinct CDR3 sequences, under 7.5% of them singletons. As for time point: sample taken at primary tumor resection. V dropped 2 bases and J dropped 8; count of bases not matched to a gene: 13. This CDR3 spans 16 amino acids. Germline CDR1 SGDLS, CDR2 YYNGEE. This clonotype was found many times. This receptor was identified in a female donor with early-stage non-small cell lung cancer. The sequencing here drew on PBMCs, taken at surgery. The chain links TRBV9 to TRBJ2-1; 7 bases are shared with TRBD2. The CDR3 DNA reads TGTGCCAGCAGCGTTGGAACTAGCGCCTTTTTGGATGAGCAGTTCTTC. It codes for CASSVGTSAFLDEQFF.